This TCR beta chain was found in a study of blood T cell repertoires in COVID-19. On the study more broadly: Acute and convalescent COVID-19 samples came from the United States, Italy and Spain. Nucleic acid was either cDNA or gDNA, and it came from T cells, B-cell-depleted T cells, or PBMCs.

Method: immunoSEQ multiplex PCR; TCRdb's copy keeps in-frame clones and lacks some. Seen here are about 270,000 clones, roughly 83% observed once, and the top ten hold 5% to 7%. This clone showed up just a few times. The Seattle patients joined while their infection was active and were tracked longitudinally afterward. The clonotype comes from a woman at least 80 years old with COVID-19, enrolled during active disease. The material sequenced was peripheral blood.

This chain's CDR3 is CASSHRGLAVSGELFF. The CDR3 DNA is TGTGCCAGCAGCCACCGAGGACTAGCGGTGTCCGGGGAGCTGTTTTTT. The chain combines TRBV3-1 (or the pseudogene TRBV3-2) with TRBJ2-2, with TRBD2 matching over 10 bases. This CDR3 has 16 residues. The J segment lost 6 bases and the V segment lost 3 bases, leaving 7 bases of the junction unmatched. Germline lookup yields CDR1 LGHDT and CDR2 YNNKEL (reference sequence).